This TCR beta chain was sequenced during a study of CD8+CD57+ T cells in acquired aplastic anemia. For the study at large: DNA recovered from sorted CD4+ and CD8+ cells had a mean of 3.2 ug. Study results and caveats: The study found no significant CD8+ Simpson's diversity difference between patients and controls. About 27 shared CD8+ CDR3s appeared highly expressed within patients' immunodominant clones.

Whoever was chosen for sequencing had shown CD8+CD57+ cell expansion by flow cytometry. Untreated patients provided the blood samples, with no therapy given before sampling. A word on this clonotype: Its target is unknown.

Genomic DNA acted as the template from which TCR beta VDJ combination and CDR3 sequence profiling were carried out. TCRdb reprocessed the reads with MiXCR, giving one entry per CDR3 protein. Of 150,000 to 200,000 distinct CDR3 sequences detected, more than 60% appear once; the ten largest clones hold approximately 42%. Germline V gives CDR1 SGHRS, CDR2 YFSETQ. The germline V and J ends were trimmed by 5 bases and 1 base, with 18 bases remaining between them. This CDR3 has 16 amino acids. This sequence was found in a human donor with aplastic anemia. Material for sequencing was sorted CD4+, CD8+, or CD8+CD57+ T cells (not recorded which) from PBMCs. The chain couples TRBV5-1 to TRBJ1-1, with D maybe TRBD1 (5 bases). In nucleotides, the CDR3 is TGCGCCAGCAGTCAGGGAGGCAACGGACCGAACACTGAAGCTTTCTTT. Translation: CASSQGGNGPNTEAFF.